This TCR beta chain was sequenced for a study of blood T cell repertoires in COVID-19. The wider study: Italy, Spain and the United States were the sources of the convalescent and acute COVID-19 samples. The analysed material was cDNA or gDNA that came from T cells, B-cell-depleted T cells, or PBMCs.

In the authors' methods: Reference gene primer amplification in the assay estimated nucleated cell counts. Sequencing used immunoSEQ multiplex PCR; TCRdb keeps in-frame clones, though not all of them. That table gives V, J and clone size, and the DNA gave D and trimming. The sample lists around 45,000 clones; about nine tenths were seen once. The V end was cut by 1 base, the J end by 8 bases, with 8 bases between. CDR1 and CDR2 (germline): GTSNPN, SVGIG (reference sequence). The CDR3 has 11 amino acids. This TCR was recovered from a human donor in a cohort sampled during active COVID-19. This chain joins TRBV30 and TRBJ1-2, with D maybe TRBD1 (5 bases). The specimen was peripheral blood. CDR3: CAWSGDSGYTF. The CDR3 DNA reads TGTGCCTGGAGTGGTGACAGCGGCTACACCTTC. Full variable domain (remainder filled in from reference TRBV30 and TRBJ1-2): SQTIHQWPATLVQPVGSPLSLECTVEGTSNPNLYWYRQAAGRGLQLLFYSVGIGQISSEVPQNLSASRPQDRQFILSSKKLLLSDSGFYLCAWSGDSGYTFGSGTRLTVV.